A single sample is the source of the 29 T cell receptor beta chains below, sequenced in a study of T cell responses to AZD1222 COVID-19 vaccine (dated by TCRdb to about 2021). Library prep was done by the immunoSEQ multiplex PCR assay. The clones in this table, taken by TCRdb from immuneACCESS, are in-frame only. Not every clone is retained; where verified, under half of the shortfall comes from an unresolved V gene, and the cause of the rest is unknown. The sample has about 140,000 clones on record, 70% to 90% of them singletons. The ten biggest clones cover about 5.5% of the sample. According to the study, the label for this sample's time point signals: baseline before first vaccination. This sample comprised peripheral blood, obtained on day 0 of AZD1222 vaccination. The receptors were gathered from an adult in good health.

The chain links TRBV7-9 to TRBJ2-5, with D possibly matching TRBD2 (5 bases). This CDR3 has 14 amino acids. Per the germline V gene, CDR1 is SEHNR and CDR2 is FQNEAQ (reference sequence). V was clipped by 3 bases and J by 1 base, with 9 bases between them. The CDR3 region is CASSFGKPQETQYF. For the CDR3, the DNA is TGTGCCAGCAGCTTCGGGAAACCCCAAGAGACCCAGTACTTC.

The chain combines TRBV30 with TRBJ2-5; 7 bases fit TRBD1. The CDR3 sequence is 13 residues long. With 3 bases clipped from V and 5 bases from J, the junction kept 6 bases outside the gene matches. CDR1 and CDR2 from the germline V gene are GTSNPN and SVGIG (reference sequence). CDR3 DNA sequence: TGTGCCTGGAGGCGACAGGGACCCGAGACCCAGTACTTC. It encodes CAWRRQGPETQYF.

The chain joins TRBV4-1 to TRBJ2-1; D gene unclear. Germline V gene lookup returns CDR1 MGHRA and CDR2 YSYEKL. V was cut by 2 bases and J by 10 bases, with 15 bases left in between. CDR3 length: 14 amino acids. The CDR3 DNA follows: TGCGCCAGCAGCCAATCGGCCCAGCCAGTAGAGCAGTTCTTC. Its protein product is CASSQSAQPVEQFF.

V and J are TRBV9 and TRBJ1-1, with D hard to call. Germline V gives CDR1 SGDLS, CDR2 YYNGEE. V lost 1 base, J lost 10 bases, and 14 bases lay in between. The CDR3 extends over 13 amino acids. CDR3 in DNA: TGTGCCAGCAGCGTATTCGGCCGGGATCCAGCTTTCTTT. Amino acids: CASSVFGRDPAFF.

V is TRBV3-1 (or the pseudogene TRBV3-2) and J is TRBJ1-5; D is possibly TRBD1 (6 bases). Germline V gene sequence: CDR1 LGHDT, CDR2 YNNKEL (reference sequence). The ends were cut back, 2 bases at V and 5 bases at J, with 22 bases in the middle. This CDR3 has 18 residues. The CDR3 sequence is CASSQTTLSGSGDQPQHF. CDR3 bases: TGTGCCAGCAGCCAAACCACACTCTCGGGATCAGGGGATCAGCCCCAGCATTTT.

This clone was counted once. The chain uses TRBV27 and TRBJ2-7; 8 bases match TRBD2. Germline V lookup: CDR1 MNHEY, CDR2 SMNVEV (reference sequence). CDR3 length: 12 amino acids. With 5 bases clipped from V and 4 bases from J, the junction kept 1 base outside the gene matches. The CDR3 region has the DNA TGTGCCAGCAGTCGGGGGGGATACGAGCAGTACTTC. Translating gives CASSRGGYEQYF.

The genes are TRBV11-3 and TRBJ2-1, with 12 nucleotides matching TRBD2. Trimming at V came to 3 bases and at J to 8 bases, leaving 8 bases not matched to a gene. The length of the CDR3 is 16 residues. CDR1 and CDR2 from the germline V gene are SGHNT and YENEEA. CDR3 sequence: CASSFLPTSGSDEQFF. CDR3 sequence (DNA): TGTGCCAGCAGCTTTCTTCCGACTAGCGGGAGCGATGAGCAGTTCTTC.

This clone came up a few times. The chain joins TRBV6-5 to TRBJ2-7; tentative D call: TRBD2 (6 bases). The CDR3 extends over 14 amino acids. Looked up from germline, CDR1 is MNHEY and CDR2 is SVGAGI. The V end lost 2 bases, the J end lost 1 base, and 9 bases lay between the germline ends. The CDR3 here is CASSYAGTSYEQYF. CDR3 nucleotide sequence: TGTGCCAGCAGTTACGCCGGGACTTCCTACGAGCAGTACTTC.

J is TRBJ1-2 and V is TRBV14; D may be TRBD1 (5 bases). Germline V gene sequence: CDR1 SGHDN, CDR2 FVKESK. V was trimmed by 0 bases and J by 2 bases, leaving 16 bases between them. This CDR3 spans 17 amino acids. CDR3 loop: CASSQDLWDGRNYGYTF. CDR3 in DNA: TGTGCCAGCAGCCAAGATCTATGGGACGGTAGGAACTATGGCTACACCTTC.

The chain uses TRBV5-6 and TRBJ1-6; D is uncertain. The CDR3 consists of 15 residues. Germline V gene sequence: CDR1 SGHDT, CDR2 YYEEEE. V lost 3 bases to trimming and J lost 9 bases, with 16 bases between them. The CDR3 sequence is CASSYGRIGSSPLHF. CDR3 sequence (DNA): TGTGCCAGCAGCTATGGACGGATCGGGAGTTCACCCCTCCACTTT. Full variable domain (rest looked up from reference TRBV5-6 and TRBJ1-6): DAGVTQSPTHLIKTRGQQVTLRCSPKSGHDTVSWYQQALGQGPQFIFQYYEEEERQRGNFPDRFSGHQFPNYSSELNVNALLLGDSALYLCASSYGRIGSSPLHFGNGTRLTVT.

This CDR3 is CASSLARGGQETQYF. CDR3 DNA: TGTGCCAGCAGTTTAGCTAGGGGGGGCCAAGAGACCCAGTACTTC. V usage is TRBV28 and J usage is TRBJ2-5; TRBD2 might be the D (7 bases). V was pared by 2 bases and J by 1 base, with 11 bases between. Germline-derived CDR1 and CDR2 are MDHEN and SYDVKM. CDR3 length: 15 amino acids.

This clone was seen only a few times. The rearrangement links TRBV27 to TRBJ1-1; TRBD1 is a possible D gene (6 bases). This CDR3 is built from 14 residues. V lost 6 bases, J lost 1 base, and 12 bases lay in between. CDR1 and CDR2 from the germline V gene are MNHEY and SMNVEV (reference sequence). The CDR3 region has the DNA TGTGCCAGCAGGAGAACAGGGAGGAACACTGAAGCTTTCTTT. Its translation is CASRRTGRNTEAFF.

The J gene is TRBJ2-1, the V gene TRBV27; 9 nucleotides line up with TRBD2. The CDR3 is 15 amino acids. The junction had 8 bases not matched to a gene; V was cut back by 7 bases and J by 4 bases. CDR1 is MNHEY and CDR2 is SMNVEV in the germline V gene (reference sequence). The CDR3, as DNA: TGTGCCAGCACCTGGGGCGGGAGGGGGTACAATGAGCAGTTCTTC. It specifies CASTWGGRGYNEQFF.

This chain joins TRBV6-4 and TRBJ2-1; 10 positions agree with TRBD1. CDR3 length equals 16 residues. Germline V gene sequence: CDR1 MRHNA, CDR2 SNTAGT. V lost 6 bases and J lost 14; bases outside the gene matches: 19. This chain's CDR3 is CASSPLPGTGAERKFF. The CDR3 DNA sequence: TGTGCCAGCAGCCCTCTACCCGGGACAGGGGCTGAACGGAAGTTCTTC.

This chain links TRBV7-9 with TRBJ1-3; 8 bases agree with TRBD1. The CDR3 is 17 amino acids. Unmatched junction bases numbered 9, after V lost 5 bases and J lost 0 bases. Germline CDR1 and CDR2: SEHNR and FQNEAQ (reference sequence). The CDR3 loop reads CASSRRTGTNSGNTIYF. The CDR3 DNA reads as TGTGCCAGCAGCCGACGGACAGGGACCAACTCTGGAAACACCATATATTTT.

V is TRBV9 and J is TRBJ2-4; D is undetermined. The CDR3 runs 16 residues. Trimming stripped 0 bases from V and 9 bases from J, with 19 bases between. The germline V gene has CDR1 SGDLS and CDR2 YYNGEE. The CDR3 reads CASSVGDAVWGTIQYF. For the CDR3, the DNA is TGTGCCAGCAGCGTAGGTGACGCGGTTTGGGGTACCATTCAGTACTTC.

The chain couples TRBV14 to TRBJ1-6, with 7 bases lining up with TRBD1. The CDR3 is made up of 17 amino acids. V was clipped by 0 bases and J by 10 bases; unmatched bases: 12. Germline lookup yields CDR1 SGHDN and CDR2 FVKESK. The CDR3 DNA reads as TGTGCCAGCAGCCAAGATCGTCTGGGACAGCCTATCTCACCCCTCCACTTT. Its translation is CASSQDRLGQPISPLHF.

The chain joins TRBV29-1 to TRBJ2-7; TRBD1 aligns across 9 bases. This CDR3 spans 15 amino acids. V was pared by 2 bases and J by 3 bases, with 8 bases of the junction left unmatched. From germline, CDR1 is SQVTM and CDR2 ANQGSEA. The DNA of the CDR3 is TGCAGCGTTGAACCCCGGGACAGGGAAGGCTACGAGCAGTACTTC. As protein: CSVEPRDREGYEQYF.

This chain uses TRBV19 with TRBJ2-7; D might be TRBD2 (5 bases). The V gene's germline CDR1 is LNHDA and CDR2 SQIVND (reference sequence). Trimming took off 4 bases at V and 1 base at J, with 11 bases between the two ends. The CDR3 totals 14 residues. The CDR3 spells CASSTRDGSYEQYF. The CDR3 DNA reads TGTGCCAGTAGTACCCGGGATGGATCCTACGAGCAGTACTTC.

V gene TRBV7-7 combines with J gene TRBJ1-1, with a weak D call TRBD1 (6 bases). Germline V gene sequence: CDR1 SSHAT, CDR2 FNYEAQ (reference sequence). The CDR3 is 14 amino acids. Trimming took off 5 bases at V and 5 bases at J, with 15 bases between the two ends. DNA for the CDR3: TGTGCCAGCAGCAATGGCCCAGGGGCGACTGAAGCTTTCTTT. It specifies CASSNGPGATEAFF.

The CDR3 sequence: CASSRVPGAGETQYF. CDR3 nucleotides: TGTGCCAGCAGCCGCGTTCCGGGGGCGGGGGAGACCCAGTACTTC. This rearrangement joins TRBV11-1 to TRBJ2-5; D assignment may be TRBD1 or TRBD2 (6 bases each). This CDR3 contains 15 residues. V dropped 5 bases and J dropped 5 bases, with 18 bases sitting between them. The germline CDR1 and CDR2 sequences are SGHAT and FQDESV (reference sequence). Together with reference TRBV11-1 and TRBJ2-5, the CDR3 gives the full variable domain: EAEVAQSPRYKITEKSQAVAFWCDPISGHATLYWYRQILGQGPELLVQFQDESVVDDSQLPKDRFSAERLKGVDSTLKIQPAELGDSAMYLCASSRVPGAGETQYFGPGTRLLVL.

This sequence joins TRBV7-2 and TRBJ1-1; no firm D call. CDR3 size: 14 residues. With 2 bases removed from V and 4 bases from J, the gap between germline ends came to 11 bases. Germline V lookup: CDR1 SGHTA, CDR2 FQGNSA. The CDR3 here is CASSLIGPGTEAFF. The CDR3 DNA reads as TGTGCCAGCAGCTTAATCGGCCCGGGCACTGAAGCTTTCTTT.

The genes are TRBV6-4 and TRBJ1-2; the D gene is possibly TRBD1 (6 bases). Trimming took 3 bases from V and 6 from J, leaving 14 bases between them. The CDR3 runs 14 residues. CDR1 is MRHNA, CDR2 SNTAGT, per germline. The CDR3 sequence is CASSEGQGGNGYTF. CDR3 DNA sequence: TGTGCCAGCAGTGAGGGACAAGGGGGGAATGGCTACACCTTC.

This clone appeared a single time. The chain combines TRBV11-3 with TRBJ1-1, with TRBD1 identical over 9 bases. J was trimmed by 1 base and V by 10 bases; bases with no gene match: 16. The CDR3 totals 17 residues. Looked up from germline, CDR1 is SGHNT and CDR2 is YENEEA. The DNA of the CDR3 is TGTGCCACCTCATACGGGACAGGGATTTTCGGGAACACTGAAGCTTTCTTT. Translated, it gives CATSYGTGIFGNTEAFF.

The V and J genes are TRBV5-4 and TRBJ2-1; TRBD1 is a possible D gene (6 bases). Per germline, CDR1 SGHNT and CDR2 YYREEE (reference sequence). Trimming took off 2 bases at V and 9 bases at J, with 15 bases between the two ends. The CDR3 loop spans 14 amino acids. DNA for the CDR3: TGTGCCAGCAGCTTTATTTCAGGGGAAGGTGAGCAGTTCTTC. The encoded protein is CASSFISGEGEQFF. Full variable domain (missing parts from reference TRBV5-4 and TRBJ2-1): ETGVTQSPTHLIKTRGQQVTLRCSSQSGHNTVSWYQQALGQGPQFIFQYYREEENGRGNFPPRFSGLQFPNYSSELNVNALELDDSALYLCASSFISGEGEQFFGPGTRLTVL.

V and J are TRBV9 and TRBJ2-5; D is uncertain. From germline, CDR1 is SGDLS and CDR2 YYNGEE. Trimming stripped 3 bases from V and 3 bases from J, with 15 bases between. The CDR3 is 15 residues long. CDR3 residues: CASSATPQGKETQYF. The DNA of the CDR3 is TGTGCCAGCAGCGCCACGCCCCAAGGGAAAGAGACCCAGTACTTC.

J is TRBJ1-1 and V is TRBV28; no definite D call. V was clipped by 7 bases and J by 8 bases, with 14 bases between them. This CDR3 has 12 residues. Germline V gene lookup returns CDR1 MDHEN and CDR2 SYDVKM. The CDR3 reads CASTSARTEAFF. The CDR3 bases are TGTGCCAGCACATCGGCCAGGACCGAAGCTTTCTTT.

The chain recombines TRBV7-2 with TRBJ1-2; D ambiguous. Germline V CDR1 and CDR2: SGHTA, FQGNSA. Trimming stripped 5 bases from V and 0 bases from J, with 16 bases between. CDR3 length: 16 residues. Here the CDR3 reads CASSLETVRTNYGYTF. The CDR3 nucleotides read TGTGCCAGCAGCCTCGAAACCGTTCGCACTAACTATGGCTACACCTTC.

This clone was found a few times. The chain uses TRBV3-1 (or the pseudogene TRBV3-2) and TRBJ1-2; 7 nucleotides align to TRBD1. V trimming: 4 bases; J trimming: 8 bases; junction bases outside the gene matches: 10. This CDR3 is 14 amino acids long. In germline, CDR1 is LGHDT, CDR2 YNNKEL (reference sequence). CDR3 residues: CASSPLTGQSGYTF. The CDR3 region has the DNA TGTGCCAGCAGCCCCCTTACGGGACAGTCCGGCTACACCTTC.